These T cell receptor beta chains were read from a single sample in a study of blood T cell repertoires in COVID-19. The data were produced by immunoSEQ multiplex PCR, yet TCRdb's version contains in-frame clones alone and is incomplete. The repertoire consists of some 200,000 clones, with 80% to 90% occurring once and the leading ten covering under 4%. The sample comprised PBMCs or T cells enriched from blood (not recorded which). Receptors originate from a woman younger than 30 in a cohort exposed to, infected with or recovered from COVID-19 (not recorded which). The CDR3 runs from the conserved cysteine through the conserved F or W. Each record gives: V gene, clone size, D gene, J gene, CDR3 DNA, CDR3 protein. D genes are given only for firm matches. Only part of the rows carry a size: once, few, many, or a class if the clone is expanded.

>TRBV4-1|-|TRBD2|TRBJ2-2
TGCGCCAGCAGCCAAGCCGGGACTAAACTCACCGGGGAGCTGTTTTTT
CASSQAGTKLTGELFF
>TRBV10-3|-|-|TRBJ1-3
TGTGCCATCAGTGATCAGAGGGTCGGAAACACCATATATTTT
CAISDQRVGNTIYF
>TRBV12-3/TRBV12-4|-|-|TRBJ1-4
TGTGCCAGCCAGAGAAGGGGGACTGAAAAACTGTTTTTT
CASQRRGTEKLFF
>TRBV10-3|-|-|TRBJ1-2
TGTGCCATCAGCTTGGGGATAGGGGCCTATGGCTACACCTTC
CAISLGIGAYGYTF
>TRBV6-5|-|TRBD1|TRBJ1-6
TGTGCCAGCAGACGACGCCGGGACAGGGAATCACCCCTCCACTTT
CASRRRRDRESPLHF
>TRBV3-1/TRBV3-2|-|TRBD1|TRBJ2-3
TGTGCCAGCAGCAATAGACAGGGGTCAGATACGCAGTATTTT
CASSNRQGSDTQYF
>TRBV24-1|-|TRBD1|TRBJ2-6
TGTGCCACCAGTGATACCCGGACAGGGGCTGCTTCTGGGGCCAACGTCCTGACTTTC
CATSDTRTGAASGANVLTF
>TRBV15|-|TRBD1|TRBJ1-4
TGTGCCACCAGCAGAAACCTGGGGACAGGGAGTGAAAAACTGTTTTTT
CATSRNLGTGSEKLFF
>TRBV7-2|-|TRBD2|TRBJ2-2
TGTGCCAGCAGCCCCCAAGGACTAGCGGTCTGGGGGAACACCGGGGAGCTGTTTTTT
CASSPQGLAVWGNTGELFF
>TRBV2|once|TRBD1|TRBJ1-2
TGTGCCAGCAGACCCAGGGGGCACGGCTACACCTTC
CASRPRGHGYTF
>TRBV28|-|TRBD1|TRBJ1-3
TGTGCCAGCAGAGGAGCACAGGGGAAAGGAAACACCATATATTTT
CASRGAQGKGNTIYF
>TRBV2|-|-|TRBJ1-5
TGTGCCAGCAGTGAGGGCAGGGGTAAGAATCAGCCCCAGCATTTT
CASSEGRGKNQPQHF
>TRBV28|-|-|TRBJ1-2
TGTGCCAGCAGCCCCGACAGGAACTATGGCTACACCTTC
CASSPDRNYGYTF
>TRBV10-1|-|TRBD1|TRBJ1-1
TGCGCCAGCAGCAAGACAGGGGTAATGAACACTGAAGCTTTCTTT
CASSKTGVMNTEAFF
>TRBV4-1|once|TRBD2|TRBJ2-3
TGCGCCAGCAGCCAAGAGGCGGGGGGCTCAGATACGCAGTATTTT
CASSQEAGGSDTQYF
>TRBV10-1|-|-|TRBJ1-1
TGCGCCAGCAGTGCTGAGTTGCCTGGGAACACTGAAGCTTTCTTT
CASSAELPGNTEAFF
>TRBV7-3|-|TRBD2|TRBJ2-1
TGTGCCAGCAGCTTAGAACTAGCGGGTACCTACAATGAGCAGTTCTTC
CASSLELAGTYNEQFF
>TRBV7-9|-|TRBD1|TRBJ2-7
TGTGCCAGCAGCTCTCCGGGACAGGGGCGCTCGAGGAGCTCCTACGAGCAGTACTTC
CASSSPGQGRSRSSYEQYF
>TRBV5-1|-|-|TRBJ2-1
TGCGCCAGCAGCTTGGTAGAGGTGTCAGTGCTCTACAATGAGCAGTTCTTC
CASSLVEVSVLYNEQFF
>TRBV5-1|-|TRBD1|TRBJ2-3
TGCGCCAGCAGCTTGAGGCAGGGGGCAGATACGCAGTATTTT
CASSLRQGADTQYF
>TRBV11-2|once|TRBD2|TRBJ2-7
TGTGCCAGCACCTTTAGGGGACTAGCGGCCTACGAGCAGTACTTC
CASTFRGLAAYEQYF
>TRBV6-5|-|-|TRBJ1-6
TGTGCCAGCAGTTACGCAGGGGCCTATAATTCACCCCTCCACTTT
CASSYAGAYNSPLHF
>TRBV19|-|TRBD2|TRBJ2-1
TGTGCCAGTAGTATAGGGACTAGTAACTATGAGCAGTTCTTC
CASSIGTSNYEQFF
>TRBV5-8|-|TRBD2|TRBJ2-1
TGTGCCAGCAGCCTACTAGCGGGAGATTCCTACAATGAGCAGTTCTTC
CASSLLAGDSYNEQFF
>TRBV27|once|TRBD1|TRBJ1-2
TGTGCCAGCAGTCCACAGGGGAACTATGGCTACACCTTC
CASSPQGNYGYTF
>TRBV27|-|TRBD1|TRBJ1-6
TGTGCCAGCAGTTTACTTTCCTCTGGACAGGATTCACCCCTCCACTTT
CASSLLSSGQDSPLHF
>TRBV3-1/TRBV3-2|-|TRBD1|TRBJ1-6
TGTGCCAGCAGACCGCAGGGGGCCGGGTCACCCCTCCACTTT
CASRPQGAGSPLHF
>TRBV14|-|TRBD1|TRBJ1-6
TGTGCCAGCAGCCCAACCTTGACAGGGGGTCTCGGTTCACCCCTCCACTTT
CASSPTLTGGLGSPLHF
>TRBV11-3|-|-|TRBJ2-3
TGTGCCAGCAGCTTAGCGGGGGCAGATACGCAGTATTTT
CASSLAGADTQYF
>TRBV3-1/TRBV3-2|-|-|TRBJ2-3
TGTGCCAGCAGCCAACCCAGCGGAGGCACAGATACGCAGTATTTT
CASSQPSGGTDTQYF
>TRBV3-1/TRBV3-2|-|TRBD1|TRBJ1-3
TGTGCCAGCAGCTACGGACAGGGGGAAGGAAACACCATATATTTT
CASSYGQGEGNTIYF
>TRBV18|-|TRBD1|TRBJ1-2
TGTGCCAGCTCCAGGGACAGGGATGGCTACACCTTC
CASSRDRDGYTF
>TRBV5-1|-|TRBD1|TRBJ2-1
TGCGCCAGCAGCAAGGGGACAGGGGGCGGAATAGGTGGCCTTTACAATGAGCAGTTCTTC
CASSKGTGGGIGGLYNEQFF
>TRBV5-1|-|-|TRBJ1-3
TGCGCCAGCAGCCTGGGAGGGTCCTCTGGAAACACCATATATTTT
CASSLGGSSGNTIYF
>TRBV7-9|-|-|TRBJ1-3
TGTGCCAGCAGCGGCGATTATGGGGCCCTCTCTGGAAACACCATATATTTT
CASSGDYGALSGNTIYF
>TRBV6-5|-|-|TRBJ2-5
TGTGCCAGCAGTCTTGACTGGCTGGGAGAGACCCAGTACTTC
CASSLDWLGETQYF
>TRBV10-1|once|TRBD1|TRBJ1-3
TGCGCCAGCAGCCCCGGGACAGCGGAGGCCACCATATATTTT
CASSPGTAEATIYF
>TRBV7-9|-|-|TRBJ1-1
TGTGCCAGCAGTTCCGGAGTGAACACTGAAGCTTTCTTT
CASSSGVNTEAFF
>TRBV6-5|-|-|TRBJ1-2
TGTGCCAGCAGTCCTCCTCGTGACTTCTATGGCTACACCTTC
CASSPPRDFYGYTF
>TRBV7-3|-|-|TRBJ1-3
TGTGCCAGCAGCTCAGAACGGGACAACTCTGGAAACACCATATATTTT
CASSSERDNSGNTIYF
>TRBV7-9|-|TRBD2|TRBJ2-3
TGTGCCAGCAGCCCCCCTAGCGGGGCATCAGATACGCAGTATTTT
CASSPPSGASDTQYF
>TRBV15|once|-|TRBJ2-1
TGTGCCACCAGCAGAGATCGAGGCGGATACAATGAGCAGTTCTTC
CATSRDRGGYNEQFF
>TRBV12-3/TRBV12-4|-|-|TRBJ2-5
TGTGCCAGCTGGGGGGACGTGACGGAGACCCAGTACTTC
CASWGDVTETQYF
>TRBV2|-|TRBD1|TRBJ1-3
TGTGCCAGCAGTGAAACAGGGGAAGGAAACACCATATATTTT
CASSETGEGNTIYF
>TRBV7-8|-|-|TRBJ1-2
TGTGCCAGCAGCTTAGTTAGTGGGGCGCCTGGCTACACCTTC
CASSLVSGAPGYTF
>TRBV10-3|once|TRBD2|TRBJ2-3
TGTGCCATCAGTGAGTCCCTAGCGGTTGAGGATACGCAGTATTTT
CAISESLAVEDTQYF
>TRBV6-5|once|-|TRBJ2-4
TGTGCCAGCAGTTACTCGACTCAGGGTGGTAGCATTCAGTACTTC
CASSYSTQGGSIQYF
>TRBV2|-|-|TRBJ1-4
TGTGCCAGCAGTGGTGCAGGGATGGGTGAAAAACTGTTTTTT
CASSGAGMGEKLFF
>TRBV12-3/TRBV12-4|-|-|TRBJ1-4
TGTGCCAGCAGTTTGTCCTTTAATGAAAAACTGTTTTTT
CASSLSFNEKLFF
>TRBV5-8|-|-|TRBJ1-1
TGTGCCAGCAGCTTGGGACCGGACTACACTGAAGCTTTCTTT
CASSLGPDYTEAFF
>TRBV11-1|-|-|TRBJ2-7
TGTGCCAGCAGCTTGACTGTCACCTACGAGCAGTACTTC
CASSLTVTYEQYF
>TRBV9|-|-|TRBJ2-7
TGTGCCAGCAGCGTAGTAGGGGGTTCCGAGCAGTACTTC
CASSVVGGSEQYF
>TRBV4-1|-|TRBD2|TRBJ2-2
TGCGCCAGCAGCCAAGGCGCGATGACTAGCGGGAGCCCCGGGGAGCTGTTTTTT
CASSQGAMTSGSPGELFF
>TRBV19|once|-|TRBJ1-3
TGTGCCAGTAGTACGGACTCCTCTGGAAACACCATATATTTT
CASSTDSSGNTIYF